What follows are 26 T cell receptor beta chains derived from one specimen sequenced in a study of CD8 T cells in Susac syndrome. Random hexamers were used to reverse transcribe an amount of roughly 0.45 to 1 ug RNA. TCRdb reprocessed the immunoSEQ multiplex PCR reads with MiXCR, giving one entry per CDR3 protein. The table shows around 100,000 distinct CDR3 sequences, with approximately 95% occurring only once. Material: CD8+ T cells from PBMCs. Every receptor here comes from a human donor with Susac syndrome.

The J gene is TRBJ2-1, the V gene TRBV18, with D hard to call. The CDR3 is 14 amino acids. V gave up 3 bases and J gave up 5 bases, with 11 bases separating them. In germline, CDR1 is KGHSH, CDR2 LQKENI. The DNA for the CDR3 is TGTGCCAGCTCACCGTGGCGGAGTGACAATGAGCAGTTCTTC. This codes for CASSPWRSDNEQFF.

Written as DNA, the CDR3 is TGCAGCGTTGAAGGGGGGACAGGGAACGGAAAGGGGGAGACCCAGTACTTC. Amino acid sequence: CSVEGGTGNGKGETQYF. The chain carries TRBV29-1 and TRBJ2-5, with 9 bases matching TRBD1. The CDR3 is made up of 17 amino acids. Germline V CDR1 and CDR2: SQVTM, ANQGSEA. The trim removed 1 base at V and 5 bases at J, leaving 14 bases unmatched.

The CDR3 DNA reads as TGTGCCAGCGTTTTAGAACTGGGGCCTACGAGGGGGCAGTACTTC. Translated: CASVLELGPTRGQYF. The chain combines TRBV28 with TRBJ2-7; perhaps D is TRBD1 or TRBD2 (5 bases each). Germline V gene lookup returns CDR1 MDHEN and CDR2 SYDVKM. Trimming cost V 8 bases and J 9 bases, with 26 bases left between them. The CDR3 totals 15 residues.

CDR3 nucleotide sequence: TGCGCCAGCAGACGGGACCTCAATCAGCCCCAGCATTTT. It yields the protein CASRRDLNQPQHF. This chain joins TRBV4-1 and TRBJ1-5, with D possibly matching TRBD1 (5 bases). Germline-derived CDR1 and CDR2 are MGHRA and YSYEKL. V lost 6 bases and J lost 3, with 9 bases in between. This CDR3 comprises 13 residues.

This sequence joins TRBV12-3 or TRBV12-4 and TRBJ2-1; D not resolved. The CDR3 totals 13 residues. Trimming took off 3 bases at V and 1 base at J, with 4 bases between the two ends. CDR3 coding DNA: TGTGCCAGCAGTTTGACTTCCTACAATGAGCAGTTCTTC. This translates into CASSLTSYNEQFF.

The CDR3 loop reads CASSFETSYEQYF. The CDR3 bases are TGTGCCAGCAGCTTCGAGACCTCCTACGAGCAGTACTTC. The chain employs TRBV11-2 and TRBJ2-7; D not certain. This CDR3 has 13 amino acids. Trimming left V 3 bases short and J 0 bases short, with 6 bases between. Germline V gives CDR1 SGHAT, CDR2 FQNNGV. Using reference TRBV11-2 and TRBJ2-7 for the parts outside the CDR3, the full variable domain is EAGVAQSPRYKIIEKRQSVAFWCNPISGHATLYWYQQILGQGPKLLIQFQNNGVVDDSQLPKDRFSAERLKGVDSTLKIQPAKLEDSAVYLCASSFETSYEQYFGPGTRLTVT.

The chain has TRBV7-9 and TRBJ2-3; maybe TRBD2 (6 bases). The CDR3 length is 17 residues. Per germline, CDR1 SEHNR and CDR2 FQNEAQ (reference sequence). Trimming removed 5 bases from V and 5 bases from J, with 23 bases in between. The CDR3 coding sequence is TGTGCCAGCAGCCCCCGTCATGGCAAACCCGGGGGAGATACGCAGTATTTT. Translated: CASSPRHGKPGGDTQYF.

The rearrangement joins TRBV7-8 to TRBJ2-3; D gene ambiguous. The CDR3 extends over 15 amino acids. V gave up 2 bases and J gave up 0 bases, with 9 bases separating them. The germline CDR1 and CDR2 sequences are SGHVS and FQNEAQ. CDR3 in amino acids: CASSLTDSSTDTQYF. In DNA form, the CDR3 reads TGTGCCAGCAGCTTAACGGATTCTAGCACAGATACGCAGTATTTT.

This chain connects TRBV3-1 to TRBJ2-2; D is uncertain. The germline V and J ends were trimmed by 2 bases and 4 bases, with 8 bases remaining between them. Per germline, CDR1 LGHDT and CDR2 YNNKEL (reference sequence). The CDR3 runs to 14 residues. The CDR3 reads CASSQLQFTGELFF. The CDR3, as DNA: TGTGCCAGCAGCCAACTACAGTTCACCGGGGAGCTGTTTTTT. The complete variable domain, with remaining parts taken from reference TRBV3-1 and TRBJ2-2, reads DTAVSQTPKYLVTQMGNDKSIKCEQNLGHDTMYWYKQDSKKFLKIMFSYNNKELIINETVPNRFSPKSPDKAHLNLHINSLELGDSAVYFCASSQLQFTGELFFGEGSRLTVL.

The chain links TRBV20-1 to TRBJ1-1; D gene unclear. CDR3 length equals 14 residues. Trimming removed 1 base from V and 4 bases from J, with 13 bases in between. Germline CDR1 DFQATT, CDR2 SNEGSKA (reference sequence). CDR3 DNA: TGCAGTGCTAGAGGGATAAGGTCGTCCACTGAAGCTTTCTTT. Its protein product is CSARGIRSSTEAFF.

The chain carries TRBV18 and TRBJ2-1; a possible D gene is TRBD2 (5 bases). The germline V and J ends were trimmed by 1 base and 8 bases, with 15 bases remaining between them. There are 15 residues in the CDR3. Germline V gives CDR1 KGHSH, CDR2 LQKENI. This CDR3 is CASSPLPAEGDEQFF. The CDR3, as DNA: TGTGCCAGCTCACCACTCCCAGCCGAGGGAGATGAGCAGTTCTTC.

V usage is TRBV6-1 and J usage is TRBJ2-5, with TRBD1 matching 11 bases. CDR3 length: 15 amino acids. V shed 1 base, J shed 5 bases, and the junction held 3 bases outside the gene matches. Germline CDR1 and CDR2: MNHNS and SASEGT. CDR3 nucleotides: TGTGCCAGCAGTGAAGGGACAGGGGGCGCGGAGACCCAGTACTTC. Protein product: CASSEGTGGAETQYF.

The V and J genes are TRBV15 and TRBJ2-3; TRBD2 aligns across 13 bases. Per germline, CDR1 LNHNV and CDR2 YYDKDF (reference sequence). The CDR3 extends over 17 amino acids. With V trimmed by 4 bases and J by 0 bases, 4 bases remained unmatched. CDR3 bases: TGTGCCACCAGCACAGGACTAGCGGGAGAGAGCACAGATACGCAGTATTTT. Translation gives CATSTGLAGESTDTQYF.

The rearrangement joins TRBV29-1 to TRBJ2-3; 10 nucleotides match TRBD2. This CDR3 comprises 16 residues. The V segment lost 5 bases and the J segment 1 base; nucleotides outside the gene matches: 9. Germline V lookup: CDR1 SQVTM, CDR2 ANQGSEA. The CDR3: CSVSPPLAGGTDTQYF. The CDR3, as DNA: TGCAGCGTTAGCCCACCGCTAGCGGGGGGCACAGATACGCAGTATTTT.

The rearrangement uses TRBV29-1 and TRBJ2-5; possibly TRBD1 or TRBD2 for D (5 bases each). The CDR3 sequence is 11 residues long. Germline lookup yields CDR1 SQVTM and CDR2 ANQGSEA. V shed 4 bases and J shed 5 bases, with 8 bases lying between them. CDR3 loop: CSVVGRETQYF. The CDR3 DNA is TGCAGCGTTGTGGGACGCGAGACCCAGTACTTC. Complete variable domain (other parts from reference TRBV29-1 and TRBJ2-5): SAVISQKPSRDICQRGTSLTIQCQVDSQVTMMFWYRQQPGQSLTLIATANQGSEATYESGFVIDKFPISRPNLTFSTLTVSNMSPEDSSIYLCSVVGRETQYFGPGTRLLVL.

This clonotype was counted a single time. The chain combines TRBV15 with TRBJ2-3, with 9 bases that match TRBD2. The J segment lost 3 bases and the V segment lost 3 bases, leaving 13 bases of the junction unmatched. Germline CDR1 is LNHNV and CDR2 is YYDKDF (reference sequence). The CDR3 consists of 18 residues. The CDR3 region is CATSSPPASGTITDTQYF. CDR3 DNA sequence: TGTGCCACCAGCAGCCCCCCGGCTAGCGGGACGATAACAGATACGCAGTATTTT.

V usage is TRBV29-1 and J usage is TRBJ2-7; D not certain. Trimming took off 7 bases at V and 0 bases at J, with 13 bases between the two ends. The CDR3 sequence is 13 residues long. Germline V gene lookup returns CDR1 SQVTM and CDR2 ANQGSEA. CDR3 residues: CSAEDLDSYEQYF. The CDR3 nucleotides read TGCAGCGCTGAGGACCTGGACTCCTACGAGCAGTACTTC.

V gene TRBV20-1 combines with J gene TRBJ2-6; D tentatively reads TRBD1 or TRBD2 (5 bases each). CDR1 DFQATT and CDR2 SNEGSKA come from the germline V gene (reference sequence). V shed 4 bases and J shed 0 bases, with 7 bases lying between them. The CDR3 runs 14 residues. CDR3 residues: CSAMGPSGANVLTF. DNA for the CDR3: TGCAGTGCTATGGGACCCTCTGGGGCCAACGTCCTGACTTTC.

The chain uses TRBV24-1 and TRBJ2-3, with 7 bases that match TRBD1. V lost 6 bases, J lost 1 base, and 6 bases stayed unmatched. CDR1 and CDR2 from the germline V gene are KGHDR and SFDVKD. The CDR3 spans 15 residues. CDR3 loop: CATSQQGFGTDTQYF. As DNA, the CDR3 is TGTGCCACCAGTCAACAGGGGTTTGGCACAGATACGCAGTATTTT.

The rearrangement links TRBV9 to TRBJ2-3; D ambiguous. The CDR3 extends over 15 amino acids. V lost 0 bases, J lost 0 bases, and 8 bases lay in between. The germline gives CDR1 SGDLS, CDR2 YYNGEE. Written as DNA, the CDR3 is TGTGCCAGCAGCGTAGTAGGCTCTAGCACAGATACGCAGTATTTT. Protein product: CASSVVGSSTDTQYF.

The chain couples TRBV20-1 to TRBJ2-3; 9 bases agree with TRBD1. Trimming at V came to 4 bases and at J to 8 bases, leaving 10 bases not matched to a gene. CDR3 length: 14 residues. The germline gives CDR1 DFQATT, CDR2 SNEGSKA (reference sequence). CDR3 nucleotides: TGCAGTGCTACACCGGACAGGGGAAGGGCTACGCAGTATTTT. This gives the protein CSATPDRGRATQYF.

The CDR3 DNA is TGCAGTGCTACGACAGGGAACACAGATACGCAGTATTTT. Protein product: CSATTGNTDTQYF. This chain uses TRBV20-1 with TRBJ2-3; 7 nucleotides align to TRBD1. With V trimmed by 4 bases and J by 2 bases, 3 bases remained unmatched. Germline lookup yields CDR1 DFQATT and CDR2 SNEGSKA (reference sequence). The CDR3 loop spans 13 amino acids.

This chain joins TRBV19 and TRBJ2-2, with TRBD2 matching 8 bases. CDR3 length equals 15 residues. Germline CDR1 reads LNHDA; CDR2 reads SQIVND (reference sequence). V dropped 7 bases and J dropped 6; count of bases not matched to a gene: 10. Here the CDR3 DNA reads TGTGCCAGTATCAGGACTAGCTCAACGGCCGGGGAGCTGTTTTTT. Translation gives CASIRTSSTAGELFF.

The CDR3 protein is CASSLQGSGELFF. The CDR3 coding sequence is TGTGCCAGCAGTTTGCAGGGGTCCGGGGAGCTGTTTTTT. The chain links TRBV27 to TRBJ2-2; TRBD1 might be the D (6 bases). CDR1 is MNHEY and CDR2 is SMNVEV in the germline V gene (reference sequence). The length of the CDR3 is 13 residues. Trimming shortened V by 3 bases and J by 6 bases, and 8 bases separated the two germline ends.

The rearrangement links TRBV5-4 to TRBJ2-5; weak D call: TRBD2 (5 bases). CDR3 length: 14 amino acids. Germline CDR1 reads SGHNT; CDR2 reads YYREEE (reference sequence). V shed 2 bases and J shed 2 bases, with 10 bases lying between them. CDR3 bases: TGTGCCAGCAGCTTCTGGGAGCGTCAAGAGACCCAGTACTTC. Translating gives CASSFWERQETQYF.

The CDR3 reads CASSLDPGLQYF. The CDR3 nucleotides are TGTGCCAGCAGCTTGGACCCGGGGCTTCAGTACTTC. V is TRBV7-2 and J is TRBJ2-4; D is perhaps TRBD1 or TRBD2 (5 bases each). This CDR3 is 12 amino acids long. Trimming left V 3 bases short and J 11 bases short, with 11 bases between. Germline V gene lookup returns CDR1 SGHTA and CDR2 FQGNSA.